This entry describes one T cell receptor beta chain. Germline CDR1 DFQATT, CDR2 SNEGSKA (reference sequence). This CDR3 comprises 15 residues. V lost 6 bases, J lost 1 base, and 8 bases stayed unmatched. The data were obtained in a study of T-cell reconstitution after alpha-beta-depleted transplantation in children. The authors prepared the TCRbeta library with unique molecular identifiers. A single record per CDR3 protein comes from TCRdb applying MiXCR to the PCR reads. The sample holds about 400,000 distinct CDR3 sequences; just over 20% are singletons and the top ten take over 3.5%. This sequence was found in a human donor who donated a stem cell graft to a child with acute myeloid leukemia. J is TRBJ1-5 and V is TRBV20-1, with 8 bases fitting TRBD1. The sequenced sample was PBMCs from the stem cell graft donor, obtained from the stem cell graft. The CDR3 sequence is CSAEDRVKSNQPQHF. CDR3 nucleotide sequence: TGCAGTGCGGAGGACAGGGTCAAGAGCAATCAGCCCCAGCATTTT.